This passage covers 16 T cell receptor beta chains from one sample sequenced in a study of Ad26.COV2.S vaccination and SARS-CoV-2 variants. Assay used: immunoSEQ multiplex PCR; TCRdb lists only in-frame clones, some missing. Of some 520,000 clones in the sample, 87% were seen once. The treatment is: 19 received Ad26.COV2.S at low or high dose, single or two shots; 5 received placebo; per-sample allocation not given. Sampling occurred on day 63 after the first vaccine or placebo injection. This material consisted of peripheral blood, taken in a trial of Ad26.COV2.S vaccine versus placebo. These receptors came from a person aged 18 to 65 who received the Ad26.COV2.S COVID-19 vaccine or a placebo.

The V and J genes are TRBV6-5 and TRBJ2-7; D perhaps matches TRBD1 (5 bases). From germline, CDR1 is MNHEY and CDR2 SVGAGI. The germline V and J ends were trimmed by 6 bases and 2 bases, with 17 bases remaining between them. The CDR3 totals 15 residues. The CDR3, as DNA: TGTGCCAGCAGAAAACAGGTTGGGCAGGCCTACGAGCAGTACTTC. Protein sequence: CASRKQVGQAYEQYF.

The genes are TRBV30 and TRBJ1-2, with 7 positions matching TRBD1. Trimming took 3 bases from V and 4 from J; bases not matched to a gene: 2. The CDR3 totals 12 residues. Germline V gene data show CDR1 as GTSNPN and CDR2 as SVGIG (reference sequence). CDR3 DNA: TGTGCCTGGAGCCAGGGGGGCTATGGCTACACCTTC. This translates into CAWSQGGYGYTF.

This chain links TRBV7-9 with TRBJ1-1; no clear D gene. The CDR3 contains 13 residues. Trimming took 5 bases from V and 5 from J, leaving 12 bases between them. Germline CDR1 is SEHNR and CDR2 is FQNEAQ (reference sequence). Here the CDR3 reads CASSMSDGTEAFF. In DNA form, the CDR3 reads TGTGCCAGCAGCATGAGCGACGGAACTGAAGCTTTCTTT.

The chain has TRBV27 and TRBJ2-2, with 8 bases identical to TRBD1. The length of the CDR3 is 15 residues. V shed 6 bases and J 1 base; nucleotides not matched to a gene: 4. The germline V gene encodes CDR1 MNHEY and CDR2 SMNVEV (reference sequence). CDR3 amino acids: CASRLGTGNTGELFF. DNA for the CDR3: TGTGCCAGCAGGCTCGGGACAGGGAACACCGGGGAGCTGTTTTTT.

J is TRBJ2-7 and V is TRBV5-4, with D possibly being TRBD2 (7 bases). V dropped 0 bases and J dropped 2 bases, with 12 bases sitting between them. This CDR3 is built from 15 residues. Germline V CDR1 and CDR2: SGHNT, YYREEE (reference sequence). The chain's CDR3 is CASSLAGRGPYEQYF. The CDR3 nucleotides read TGTGCCAGCAGCTTGGCCGGGCGGGGGCCCTACGAGCAGTACTTC.

V and J are TRBV2 and TRBJ2-7, with D perhaps TRBD1 or TRBD2 (6 bases each). In germline, CDR1 is SNHLY, CDR2 FYNNEI. The V end lost 6 bases, the J end lost 0 bases, and 9 bases lay between the germline ends. This CDR3 has 13 residues. The CDR3, as DNA: TGTGCCAGCAGGAAGGGGGGCTCCTACGAGCAGTACTTC. Translation: CASRKGGSYEQYF. The entire variable domain, with the rest obtained from reference TRBV2 and TRBJ2-7, is as follows: EPEVTQTPSHQVTQMGQEVILRCVPISNHLYFYWYRQILGQKVEFLVSFYNNEISEKSEIFDDQFSVERPDGSNFTLKIRSTKLEDSAMYFCASRKGGSYEQYFGPGTRLTVT.

This clone was detected only a few times. The rearrangement links TRBV6-5 to TRBJ2-7, with D possibly being TRBD1 (5 bases). Germline lookup yields CDR1 MNHEY and CDR2 SVGAGI. Trimming removed 7 bases from V and 6 bases from J, with 13 bases in between. The CDR3 is 12 residues long. This chain's CDR3 is CASTSGYGEQYF. The DNA for the CDR3 is TGTGCCAGCACCTCAGGGTACGGCGAGCAGTACTTC.

The chain employs TRBV4-1 and TRBJ2-7; D is tentatively TRBD1 or TRBD2 (5 bases each). Germline V lookup: CDR1 MGHRA, CDR2 YSYEKL. Trimming removed 3 bases from V and 7 bases from J, with 22 bases in between. The CDR3 is made up of 16 amino acids. The CDR3 region is CASSHVLRDPPREQYF. The CDR3 DNA follows: TGCGCCAGCAGCCACGTACTCCGGGACCCCCCTCGGGAGCAGTACTTC.

The V gene is TRBV24-1, the J gene TRBJ2-3; D possibly uses TRBD1 or TRBD2 (5 bases each). CDR1 is KGHDR and CDR2 is SFDVKD in the germline V gene. V was pared by 1 base and J by 1 base, with 17 bases between. This CDR3 contains 18 residues. DNA of the CDR3: TGTGCCACCAGTGATTTTAGTGCGGACTCAGGGCGCACAGATACGCAGTATTTT. Translated: CATSDFSADSGRTDTQYF.

The chain employs TRBV9 and TRBJ1-6, with unresolved D. CDR1 and CDR2 from the germline V gene are SGDLS and YYNGEE. CDR3 size: 14 residues. Trimming stripped 0 bases from V and 10 bases from J, with 11 bases between. CDR3: CASSVDPARSPLHF. DNA of the CDR3: TGTGCCAGCAGCGTAGACCCGGCTCGCTCACCCCTCCACTTT. The whole variable domain, filled in from reference TRBV9 and TRBJ1-6, reads DSGVTQTPKHLITATGQRVTLRCSPRSGDLSVYWYQQSLDQGLQFLIQYYNGEERAKGNILERFSAQQFPDLHSELNLSSLELGDSALYFCASSVDPARSPLHFGNGTRLTVT.

V usage is TRBV12-3 or TRBV12-4 and J usage is TRBJ2-3, with D perhaps matching TRBD1 (6 bases). The CDR3 is 13 residues long. V was cut by 8 bases and J by 2 bases, with 11 bases left in between. CDR3 coding DNA: TGTGCCAGCCACGGACAGCACACAGATACGCAGTATTTT. Protein: CASHGQHTDTQYF.

The table lists this clone with a count of one. The rearrangement joins TRBV28 to TRBJ2-1; weak D call: TRBD1 (5 bases). This CDR3 is 16 amino acids long. The V gene's germline CDR1 is MDHEN and CDR2 SYDVKM. Trimming cost V 2 bases and J 6 bases, with 17 bases left between them. The CDR3 is CASSLAAGIGSNEQFF. The CDR3 DNA follows: TGTGCCAGCAGTTTAGCGGCAGGGATAGGGTCCAATGAGCAGTTCTTC.

The chain couples TRBV4-2 to TRBJ2-1; D is ambiguous. Germline values: CDR1 LGHNA, CDR2 YNFKEQ. The CDR3 length is 16 residues. V was trimmed by 0 bases and J by 8 bases, leaving 17 bases between them. The chain's CDR3 is CASSQETQPRVDEQFF. In nucleotides, the CDR3 is TGTGCCAGCAGCCAAGAGACGCAACCTAGGGTCGATGAGCAGTTCTTC.

The genes are TRBV6-8 and TRBJ1-2; 10 positions agree with TRBD1. V dropped 8 bases and J dropped 5; count of bases not matched to a gene: 2. Germline V gene data show CDR1 as MNHGY and CDR2 as SAAAGT. The CDR3 consists of 12 residues. The DNA for the CDR3 is TGTGCCAGCTCGGGACAGGGGTATGGCTACACCTTC. As protein: CASSGQGYGYTF.

V gene TRBV19 combines with J gene TRBJ1-5; D may be TRBD1 (6 bases). The CDR3 length is 15 residues. Trimming pared 3 bases from V and 7 bases from J, leaving 16 bases between. The germline V gene encodes CDR1 LNHDA and CDR2 SQIVND (reference sequence). CDR3 loop: CASSISQGRNQPQHF. The CDR3 nucleotides are TGTGCCAGTAGTATCAGTCAGGGGCGTAACCAGCCCCAGCATTTT.

The chain carries TRBV6-2 or TRBV6-3 and TRBJ2-3, with D perhaps matching TRBD2 (6 bases). Trimming took off 0 bases at V and 6 bases at J, with 13 bases between the two ends. The CDR3 sequence is 15 residues long. The germline CDR1 and CDR2 sequences are MNHEY and SVGEGT. The DNA for the CDR3 is TGTGCCAGCAGTTACTCTTCGCGGGGTAGTGATACGCAGTATTTT. Its protein product is CASSYSSRGSDTQYF.